A single sample gave rise to the 29 T cell receptor beta chains below, sequenced in a study of T cells in Graves' hyperthyroidism and ophthalmopathy. Researchers took RNA transcripts and amplified the TCR beta CDR3 regions from them. RT-PCR in the first round (using the HTBI primer set) targeted the TCR CDR3. TCRdb re-derived calls from the multiplex PCR reads in MiXCR, one entry per CDR3 protein. Of about 740,000 distinct CDR3 sequences in the sample, 11% to 15% were seen once. The sequencing sample was made of blood. These receptors were collected from a woman under 30 with Graves' hyperthyroidism.

This clonotype came up a few times. This chain links TRBV18 with TRBJ2-3; D possibly matches TRBD1 or TRBD2 (6 bases each). Germline-derived CDR1 and CDR2 are KGHSH and LQKENI. Trimming stripped 0 bases from V and 2 bases from J, with 12 bases between. This CDR3 comprises 16 residues. The CDR3 DNA follows: TGTGCCAGCTCACCACCCGGAGGGGGACCCACAGATACGCAGTATTTT. Translating gives CASSPPGGGPTDTQYF.

The table lists this clonotype with many counts. V gene TRBV27 combines with J gene TRBJ2-7; 10 bases line up with TRBD2. The CDR3 covers 14 residues. Germline V gives CDR1 MNHEY, CDR2 SMNVEV (reference sequence). V dropped 5 bases and J dropped 0; count of bases not matched to a gene: 1. DNA for the CDR3: TGTGCCAGCAGTGTAGCGGGGGGCTCCTACGAGCAGTACTTC. Amino acid sequence: CASSVAGGSYEQYF.

The gene calls are TRBV28 and TRBJ2-3, with D uncertain. Trimming cost V 7 bases and J 6 bases, with 20 bases left between them. The CDR3 consists of 15 residues. Germline assignment: CDR1 MDHEN and CDR2 SYDVKM. The CDR3: CASTPRFFAGDTQYF. CDR3 DNA: TGTGCCAGCACACCGAGATTTTTTGCCGGGGATACGCAGTATTTT.

The chain recombines TRBV2 with TRBJ2-7, with 10 bases identical to TRBD1. The CDR3 extends over 14 amino acids. Germline V gene lookup returns CDR1 SNHLY and CDR2 FYNNEI. V trimming: 6 bases; J trimming: 6 bases; junction bases outside the gene matches: 8. CDR3 in amino acids: CASSRDRGDREQYF. The CDR3 DNA is TGTGCCAGCAGCAGGGACAGGGGTGATCGCGAGCAGTACTTC.

The V call is TRBV4-1, the J call TRBJ2-5; 14 nucleotides line up with TRBD2. J gave up 3 bases and V 3 bases, and 9 bases lay outside the gene matches. CDR1 MGHRA and CDR2 YSYEKL come from the germline V gene. This CDR3 has 18 residues. The CDR3 DNA reads as TGCGCCAGCAGCCATCGACTAGCGGGAGGGCCAAGGAAAGAGACCCAGTACTTC. Translated, it gives CASSHRLAGGPRKETQYF.

V is TRBV5-5 and J is TRBJ2-2; D is unclear. Germline CDR1 SGHKS, CDR2 YYEKEE (reference sequence). V lost 4 bases and J lost 1, with 11 bases in between. This CDR3 contains 15 residues. The CDR3 nucleotides are TGTGCCAGCAGCCGGGTAAACGAGAACACCGGGGAGCTGTTTTTT. Translated, it gives CASSRVNENTGELFF.

This clonotype showed up many times. This rearrangement joins TRBV2 to TRBJ1-1; a weak D match, TRBD1 (5 bases). Trimming pared 5 bases from V and 1 base from J, leaving 14 bases between. Germline V gives CDR1 SNHLY, CDR2 FYNNEI. This CDR3 spans 15 amino acids. This CDR3 reads CASSLEGTGNTEAFF. The CDR3 DNA reads as TGTGCCAGCAGTCTTGAAGGGACGGGGAACACTGAAGCTTTCTTT.

This clonotype turned up a few times. The V and J genes are TRBV29-1 and TRBJ2-7, with TRBD1 matching 8 bases. V lost 4 bases, J lost 0 bases, and 5 bases stayed unmatched. The CDR3 is 14 residues long. Germline-derived CDR1 and CDR2 are SQVTM and ANQGSEA. The CDR3 DNA sequence: TGCAGCGTTGTAGGGACAGGTATCTCCTACGAGCAGTACTTC. Residues: CSVVGTGISYEQYF.

This clonotype appeared many times. The chain links TRBV28 to TRBJ2-3, with 7 nucleotides matching TRBD2. Germline CDR1 MDHEN, CDR2 SYDVKM. The J segment lost 5 bases and the V segment lost 5 bases, leaving 10 bases of the junction unmatched. CDR3 size: 15 residues. The CDR3 DNA sequence: TGTGCCAGCAGTCCGCCGGGGGGTGGGGGAGATACGCAGTATTTT. It translates to CASSPPGGGGDTQYF.

This clonotype was seen ten or more times. This chain links TRBV27 with TRBJ2-7, with a weak D call TRBD2 (5 bases). CDR3 length: 13 amino acids. CDR1 is MNHEY, CDR2 SMNVEV, per germline (reference sequence). Deletions cut 3 bases from V and 2 bases from J, with 8 bases between. The CDR3 coding sequence is TGTGCCAGCAGTTTCGGACTCGCCTACGAGCAGTACTTC. Translated: CASSFGLAYEQYF.

Notes on this clonotype: Being one base from a much bigger clone, this may be a read error. CDR3 sequence: CVSSLHLGGNYEQYF. CDR3 nucleotide sequence: TGTGTCAGCAGCTTACACCTAGGGGGGAACTACGAGCAGTACTTC. The V call is TRBV7-8, the J call TRBJ2-7; possibly TRBD1 or TRBD2 for D (6 bases each). Germline V gene lookup returns CDR1 SGHVS and CDR2 FQNEAQ. This CDR3 region has 15 residues.

This clonotype was seen many times. The V gene is TRBV13, the J gene TRBJ2-5; 7 bases align to TRBD2. Germline values: CDR1 PRHDT, CDR2 FYEKMQ (reference sequence). The CDR3 totals 17 residues. V dropped 5 bases and J dropped 7; count of bases not matched to a gene: 19. The DNA of the CDR3 is TGTGCCAGCAGCCGACCCCGCGGGACCAACCCGGGGGGGACCCAGTACTTC. It yields the protein CASSRPRGTNPGGTQYF. The full variable domain, in which reference TRBV13 and TRBJ2-5 provide the parts outside the CDR3, is AAGVIQSPRHLIKEKRETATLKCYPIPRHDTVYWYQQGPGQDPQFLISFYEKMQSDKGSIPDRFSAQQFSDYHSELNMSSLELGDSALYFCASSRPRGTNPGGTQYFGPGTRLLVL.

A few counts support this clonotype. The chain joins TRBV18 to TRBJ2-3; 7 bases agree with TRBD2. Germline lookup yields CDR1 KGHSH and CDR2 LQKENI. With 2 bases clipped from V and 7 bases from J, the junction kept 3 bases outside the gene matches. The CDR3 has 13 residues. CDR3 residues: CASSPGEGNTQYF. DNA for the CDR3: TGTGCCAGCTCACCAGGGGAGGGTAATACGCAGTATTTT.

The table lists this clonotype with many counts. The genes are TRBV6-1 and TRBJ2-1, with 13 bases aligning to TRBD2. Germline lookup yields CDR1 MNHNS and CDR2 SASEGT. The V gene end was trimmed by 5 bases and the J gene end by 8 bases; junction bases not matched to a gene: 9. The length of the CDR3 is 16 residues. The DNA for the CDR3 is TGTGCCAGCAGTTTTCGGACTAGCGGGAGTAAGCATGAGCAGTTCTTC. It codes for CASSFRTSGSKHEQFF.

CDR3 DNA: TGTGCCAGCAGACCGGTGGCTTACTATGGCTACACCTTC. The encoded protein is CASRPVAYYGYTF. The rearrangement links TRBV7-9 to TRBJ1-2; unclear D gene. Trimming pared 6 bases from V and 3 bases from J, leaving 11 bases between. The germline gives CDR1 SEHNR, CDR2 FQNEAQ (reference sequence). The CDR3 is 13 amino acids.

This clonotype was recorded at least ten times. The V and J genes are TRBV28 and TRBJ1-1; D remains unclear. Trimming cost V 3 bases and J 3 bases, with 23 bases left between them. CDR1 and CDR2 (germline): MDHEN, SYDVKM. The CDR3 runs 18 residues. CDR3 bases: TGTGCCAGCAGTTTCCCCAACTCATACCGCTACCTAGACACTGAAGCTTTCTTT. It encodes CASSFPNSYRYLDTEAFF. Looking up the rest from reference TRBV28 and TRBJ1-1 gives the full variable domain: DVKVTQSSRYLVKRTGEKVFLECVQDMDHENMFWYRQDPGLGLRLIYFSYDVKMKEKGDIPEGYSVSREKKERFSLILESASTNQTSMYLCASSFPNSYRYLDTEAFFGQGTRLTVV.

This clonotype has ten or more counts. This chain links TRBV30 with TRBJ2-1; D not certain. Trimming removed 1 base at V and 7 bases at J, with 8 bases between. The germline gives CDR1 GTSNPN, CDR2 SVGIG (reference sequence). The CDR3 covers 12 residues. The chain's CDR3 is CAWSAPRNEQFF. DNA for the CDR3: TGTGCCTGGAGTGCTCCCCGGAATGAGCAGTTCTTC. The full variable domain, in which reference TRBV30 and TRBJ2-1 provide the parts outside the CDR3, is SQTIHQWPATLVQPVGSPLSLECTVEGTSNPNLYWYRQAAGRGLQLLFYSVGIGQISSEVPQNLSASRPQDRQFILSSKKLLLSDSGFYLCAWSAPRNEQFFGPGTRLTVL.

This clonotype turned up a few times. V and J are TRBV6-5 and TRBJ1-2; D is perhaps TRBD1 (5 bases). This CDR3 spans 15 amino acids. Germline CDR1 is MNHEY and CDR2 is SVGAGI. Trimming took off 0 bases at V and 7 bases at J, with 15 bases between the two ends. The CDR3 DNA reads as TGTGCCAGCAGTTACTCCTACGGGACGAGGATTGGCTACACCTTC. Protein: CASSYSYGTRIGYTF.

This clonotype was picked up many times. J is TRBJ1-4 and V is TRBV30; tentative D call: TRBD1 (5 bases). The V and J ends lost 3 bases and 6 bases respectively, with 14 bases between them. The CDR3 is made up of 14 amino acids. CDR1 is GTSNPN and CDR2 is SVGIG in the germline V gene (reference sequence). The CDR3 nucleotides are TGTGCCTGGAGCTCGCAGGGAAACGATGAAAAACTGTTTTTT. Translation gives CAWSSQGNDEKLFF.

In this sample, this clonotype turned up a few times. The gene calls are TRBV7-9 and TRBJ2-7; 10 positions match TRBD1. J lost 6 bases, V lost 6 bases, and 5 bases had no gene match. Germline-derived CDR1 and CDR2 are SEHNR and FQNEAQ (reference sequence). CDR3 length equals 13 residues. The CDR3 region is CASSPTGGVEQYF. The CDR3 bases are TGTGCCAGCAGTCCGACAGGGGGCGTCGAGCAGTACTTC.

This chain connects TRBV19 to TRBJ2-3, with 10 nucleotides matching TRBD2. From germline, CDR1 is LNHDA and CDR2 SQIVND (reference sequence). The CDR3 spans 16 residues. V was clipped by 6 bases and J by 4 bases; unmatched bases: 10. The CDR3: CASSGASGSRADTQYF. CDR3 coding DNA: TGTGCCAGTAGCGGGGCTAGCGGGAGTCGTGCAGATACGCAGTATTTT. Full variable domain (remainder filled in from reference TRBV19 and TRBJ2-3): DGGITQSPKYLFRKEGQNVTLSCEQNLNHDAMYWYRQDPGQGLRLIYYSQIVNDFQKGDIAEGYSVSREKKESFPLTVTSAQKNPTAFYLCASSGASGSRADTQYFGPGTRLTVL.

This clonotype turned up a few times. The rearrangement links TRBV4-1 to TRBJ2-7; 10 bases align to TRBD1. The CDR3 covers 16 residues. Germline V gene data show CDR1 as MGHRA and CDR2 as YSYEKL. Trimming removed 1 base from V and 7 bases from J; junction bases left unmatched: 10. CDR3 region: CASSQGRGTGALEQYF. In nucleotides, the CDR3 is TGCGCCAGCAGCCAAGGCAGGGGGACAGGGGCGCTTGAGCAGTACTTC.

This clonotype was recorded many times. The chain has TRBV28 and TRBJ2-1; a weak D match, TRBD2 (6 bases). The CDR3 has 11 amino acids. The V gene lost 4 bases and the J gene lost 13 bases, with 11 bases spanning the gap. CDR1 and CDR2 (germline): MDHEN, SYDVKM. Written as DNA, the CDR3 is TGTGCCAGCAGTTCGGGACTCATCCAGTTCTTC. Translating gives CASSSGLIQFF. The whole variable domain, remainder taken from reference TRBV28 and TRBJ2-1, is DVKVTQSSRYLVKRTGEKVFLECVQDMDHENMFWYRQDPGLGLRLIYFSYDVKMKEKGDIPEGYSVSREKKERFSLILESASTNQTSMYLCASSSGLIQFFGPGTRLTVL.

As for this clonotype: Possible read error: a much larger clone is one base away. The chain joins TRBV7-2 to TRBJ2-1, with a tentative D call TRBD1 (6 bases). The J call may be wrong; the DNA end is better matched by TRBJ2-7. CDR3 length equals 15 residues. Germline V gives CDR1 SGHTA, CDR2 FQGNSA. CDR3 sequence: CASSLADSTYNEQYF. The CDR3 nucleotides are TGTGCCAGCAGCTTAGCGGACAGTACCTACAATGAGCAGTACTTC.

This clonotype turned up a few times. The CDR3 DNA is TGTGCCAGCAGCTTATCCGGGACTAGCGGGAGGGCCCACTACGAGCAGTACTTC. It encodes CASSLSGTSGRAHYEQYF. The chain links TRBV5-4 to TRBJ2-7, with 16 bases identical to TRBD2. The CDR3 runs to 18 residues. Germline lookup yields CDR1 SGHNT and CDR2 YYREEE (reference sequence). J lost 3 bases, V lost 2 bases, and 8 bases had no gene match. The full variable domain, with the rest looked up from reference TRBV5-4 and TRBJ2-7, is ETGVTQSPTHLIKTRGQQVTLRCSSQSGHNTVSWYQQALGQGPQFIFQYYREEENGRGNFPPRFSGLQFPNYSSELNVNALELDDSALYLCASSLSGTSGRAHYEQYFGPGTRLTVT.

This clonotype has only a few counts. The chain is built from TRBV19 and TRBJ2-2; unclear D gene. Germline V gene lookup returns CDR1 LNHDA and CDR2 SQIVND (reference sequence). Trimming removed 6 bases from V and 2 bases from J, with 10 bases in between. The CDR3 has 14 amino acids. CDR3 protein: CASRTTPNTGELFF. The CDR3 DNA reads as TGTGCCAGTAGGACGACACCAAACACCGGGGAGCTGTTTTTT.

This clonotype was recorded at least ten times. The genes are TRBV13 and TRBJ1-5; D gene unclear. This CDR3 spans 13 amino acids. Germline V CDR1 and CDR2: PRHDT, FYEKMQ (reference sequence). Trimming cost V 5 bases and J 5 bases, with 10 bases left between them. The CDR3 here is CASSLGDDQPQHF. DNA for the CDR3: TGTGCCAGCAGCCTCGGAGATGATCAGCCCCAGCATTTT.

This clonotype occurred a few times. This chain uses TRBV6-5 with TRBJ2-1; 12 nucleotides match TRBD2. With 3 bases clipped from V and 0 bases from J, the junction kept 3 bases outside the gene matches. CDR1 is MNHEY, CDR2 SVGAGI, per germline. CDR3 size: 17 residues. The CDR3 here is CASSYRTSGNSYNEQFF. CDR3 coding DNA: TGTGCCAGCAGTTATCGGACTAGCGGGAACTCCTACAATGAGCAGTTCTTC.

This clonotype showed up many times. The chain carries TRBV11-2 and TRBJ2-7; TRBD1 might be the D (5 bases). Between the trimmed V and J ends, which lost 1 base and 9 bases, there was a span of 10 bases. The germline CDR1 and CDR2 sequences are SGHAT and FQNNGV. The CDR3 is 12 amino acids. CDR3 DNA: TGTGCCAGCAGCTTAGTCCAGGGCGGGCAGTACTTC. Translation: CASSLVQGGQYF.